The present T cell receptor (beta chain) was sequenced within a study of response to subunit inactivated influenza vaccine. General study findings and limits: The authors put forward the suggestion that each seasonal influenza vaccination may bring in only a limited number of new T cells.

Germline V gene lookup returns CDR1 MDHEN and CDR2 SYDVKM. The J segment lost 6 bases and the V segment lost 3 bases, leaving 4 bases of the junction unmatched. The CDR3 loop spans 14 amino acids. This clonotype was seen only a few times. Its specificity is unknown. A single record per CDR3 protein comes from TCRdb applying MiXCR to the RT-PCR reads. The top ten clones hold about 9.4% of a sample with roughly 760,000 distinct CDR3 sequences, 21% of them seen once. This chain uses TRBV28 with TRBJ2-1; 8 bases map to TRBD2. This receptor was obtained from a middle-aged man who received an inactivated influenza vaccine. The specimen comprised PBMCs from blood, sampled more than 4 days after vaccination. Here the CDR3 DNA reads TGTGCCAGCAGTTTCCCGGGGGGGACCAATGAGCAGTTCTTC. Protein product: CASSFPGGTNEQFF.